This note documents a single TCR beta chain sequence. Its specificity is unknown. The data were obtained in a study of PD-1 blockade in mismatch repair-deficient tumors. Whole-study context: All were previously treated, progressing patients with approximately 12 mismatch repair-deficient cancer types.

Measured with immunoSEQ multiplex PCR; TCRdb has only the in-frame clones, and not every one. The table records about 17,000 clones, approximately 80% of them present only once. The CDR3 runs to 15 residues. Every patient had mismatch repair deficiency by PCR or immunohistochemistry. The TCR-sequenced patients were a few responders to pembrolizumab. Whole-study findings and limits: After pembrolizumab, tumor-resident clones rose rapidly, then generally contracted before radiologic responses.

The sequence came from an adult with mismatch repair-deficient cancer. The V gene is TRBV21-1, the J gene TRBJ2-7; TRBD1, the D gene given by the table, was not confirmed from the DNA. TRBV21-1 is flagged as a pseudogene. This specimen consisted of PBMCs, obtained less than 25 weeks after starting pembrolizumab. The CDR3 region is CASSKPRDSTYEQYF. CDR3 bases: TGTGCCAGCAGCAAGCCTCGGGACAGCACCTACGAGCAGTACTTC.